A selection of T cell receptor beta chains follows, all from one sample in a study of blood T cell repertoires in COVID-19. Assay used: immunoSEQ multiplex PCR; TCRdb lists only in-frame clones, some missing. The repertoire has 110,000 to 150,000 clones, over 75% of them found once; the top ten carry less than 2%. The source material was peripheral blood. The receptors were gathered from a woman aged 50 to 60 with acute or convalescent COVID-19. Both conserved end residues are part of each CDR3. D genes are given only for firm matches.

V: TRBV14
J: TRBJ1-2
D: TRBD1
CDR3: CASSPGQGGYGYTF

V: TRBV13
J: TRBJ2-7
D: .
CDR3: CASSFPPNSYEQYF

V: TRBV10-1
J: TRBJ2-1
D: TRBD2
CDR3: CASVVLEVLAGAQQFF

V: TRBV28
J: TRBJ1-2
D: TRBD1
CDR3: CASSQTGARGYTF

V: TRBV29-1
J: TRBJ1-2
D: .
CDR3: CSVVGTDSAPAGGYTF

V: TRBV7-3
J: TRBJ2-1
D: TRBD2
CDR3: CASSTGLAGREQFF

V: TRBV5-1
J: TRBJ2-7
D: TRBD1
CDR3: CASSPGQAFTEQYF

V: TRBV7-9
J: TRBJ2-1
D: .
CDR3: CASISPGFEQFF

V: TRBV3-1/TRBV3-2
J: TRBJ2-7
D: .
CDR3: CASSHDPGTGVGQYF

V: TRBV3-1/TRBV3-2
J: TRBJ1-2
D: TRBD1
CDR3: CASTNRGSTDGYTF

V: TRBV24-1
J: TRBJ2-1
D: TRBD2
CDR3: CATSDTSGRASEQFF

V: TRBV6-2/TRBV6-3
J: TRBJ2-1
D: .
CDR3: CASSYSPGTRHNEQFF

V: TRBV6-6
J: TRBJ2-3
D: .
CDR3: CASSYSDAGDTQYF

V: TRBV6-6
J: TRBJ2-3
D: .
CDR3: CASSYSRGSFTDTQYF

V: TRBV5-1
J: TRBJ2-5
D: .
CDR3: CASRTGPAQETQYF

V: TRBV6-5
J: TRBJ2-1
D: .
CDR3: CGGTGKGFYNEQFF

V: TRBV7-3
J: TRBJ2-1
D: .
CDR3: CASSLGLGEQFF

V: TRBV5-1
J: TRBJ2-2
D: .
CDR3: CASSVDRTGELFF

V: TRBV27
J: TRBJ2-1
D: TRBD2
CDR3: CASSLNAGVRLNEQFF

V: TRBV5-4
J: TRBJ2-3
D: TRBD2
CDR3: CASSLLRERADTQYF

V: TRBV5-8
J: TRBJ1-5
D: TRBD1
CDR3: CASNRGQGNQPQHF

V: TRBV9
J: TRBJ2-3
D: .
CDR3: CASSVQRQTDTQYF

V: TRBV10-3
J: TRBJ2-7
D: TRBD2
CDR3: CASRQREGFYEQYF

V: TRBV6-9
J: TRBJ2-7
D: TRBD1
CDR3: CASTSGTVYEQYF

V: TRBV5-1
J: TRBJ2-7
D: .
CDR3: CASSLGSGVYEQYF

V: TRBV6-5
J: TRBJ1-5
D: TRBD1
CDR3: CASTLRGQGFQPQHF

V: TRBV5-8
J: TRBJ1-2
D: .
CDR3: CASSLEGYGSHGYTF

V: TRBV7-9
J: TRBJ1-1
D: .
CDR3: CASSLAEVSTEAFF

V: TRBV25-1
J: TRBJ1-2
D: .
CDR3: CASSGGRGYTF

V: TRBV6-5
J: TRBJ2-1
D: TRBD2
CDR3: CASSSPGTRGNEQFF

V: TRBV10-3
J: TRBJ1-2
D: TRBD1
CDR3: CAISRDSTNYGYTF

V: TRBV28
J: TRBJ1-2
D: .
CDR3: CASSAGRPYGYTF

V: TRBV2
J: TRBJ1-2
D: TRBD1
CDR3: CASSPRTGRSYGYTF

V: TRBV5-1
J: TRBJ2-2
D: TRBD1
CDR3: CASSPDRVAGELFF

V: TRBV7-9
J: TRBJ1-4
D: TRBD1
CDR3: CASSFWTGPDEKLFF

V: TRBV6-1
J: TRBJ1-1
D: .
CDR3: CASSEVVTGSEAFF

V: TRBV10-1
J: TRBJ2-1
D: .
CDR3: CASSESGPRGPLQFF

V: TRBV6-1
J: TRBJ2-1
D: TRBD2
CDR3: CASSAWASGVYNEQFF

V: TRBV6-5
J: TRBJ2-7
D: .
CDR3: CASSYSFRPAYEQYF

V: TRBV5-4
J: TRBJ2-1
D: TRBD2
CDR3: CASSRTSGGGSSYNEQFF